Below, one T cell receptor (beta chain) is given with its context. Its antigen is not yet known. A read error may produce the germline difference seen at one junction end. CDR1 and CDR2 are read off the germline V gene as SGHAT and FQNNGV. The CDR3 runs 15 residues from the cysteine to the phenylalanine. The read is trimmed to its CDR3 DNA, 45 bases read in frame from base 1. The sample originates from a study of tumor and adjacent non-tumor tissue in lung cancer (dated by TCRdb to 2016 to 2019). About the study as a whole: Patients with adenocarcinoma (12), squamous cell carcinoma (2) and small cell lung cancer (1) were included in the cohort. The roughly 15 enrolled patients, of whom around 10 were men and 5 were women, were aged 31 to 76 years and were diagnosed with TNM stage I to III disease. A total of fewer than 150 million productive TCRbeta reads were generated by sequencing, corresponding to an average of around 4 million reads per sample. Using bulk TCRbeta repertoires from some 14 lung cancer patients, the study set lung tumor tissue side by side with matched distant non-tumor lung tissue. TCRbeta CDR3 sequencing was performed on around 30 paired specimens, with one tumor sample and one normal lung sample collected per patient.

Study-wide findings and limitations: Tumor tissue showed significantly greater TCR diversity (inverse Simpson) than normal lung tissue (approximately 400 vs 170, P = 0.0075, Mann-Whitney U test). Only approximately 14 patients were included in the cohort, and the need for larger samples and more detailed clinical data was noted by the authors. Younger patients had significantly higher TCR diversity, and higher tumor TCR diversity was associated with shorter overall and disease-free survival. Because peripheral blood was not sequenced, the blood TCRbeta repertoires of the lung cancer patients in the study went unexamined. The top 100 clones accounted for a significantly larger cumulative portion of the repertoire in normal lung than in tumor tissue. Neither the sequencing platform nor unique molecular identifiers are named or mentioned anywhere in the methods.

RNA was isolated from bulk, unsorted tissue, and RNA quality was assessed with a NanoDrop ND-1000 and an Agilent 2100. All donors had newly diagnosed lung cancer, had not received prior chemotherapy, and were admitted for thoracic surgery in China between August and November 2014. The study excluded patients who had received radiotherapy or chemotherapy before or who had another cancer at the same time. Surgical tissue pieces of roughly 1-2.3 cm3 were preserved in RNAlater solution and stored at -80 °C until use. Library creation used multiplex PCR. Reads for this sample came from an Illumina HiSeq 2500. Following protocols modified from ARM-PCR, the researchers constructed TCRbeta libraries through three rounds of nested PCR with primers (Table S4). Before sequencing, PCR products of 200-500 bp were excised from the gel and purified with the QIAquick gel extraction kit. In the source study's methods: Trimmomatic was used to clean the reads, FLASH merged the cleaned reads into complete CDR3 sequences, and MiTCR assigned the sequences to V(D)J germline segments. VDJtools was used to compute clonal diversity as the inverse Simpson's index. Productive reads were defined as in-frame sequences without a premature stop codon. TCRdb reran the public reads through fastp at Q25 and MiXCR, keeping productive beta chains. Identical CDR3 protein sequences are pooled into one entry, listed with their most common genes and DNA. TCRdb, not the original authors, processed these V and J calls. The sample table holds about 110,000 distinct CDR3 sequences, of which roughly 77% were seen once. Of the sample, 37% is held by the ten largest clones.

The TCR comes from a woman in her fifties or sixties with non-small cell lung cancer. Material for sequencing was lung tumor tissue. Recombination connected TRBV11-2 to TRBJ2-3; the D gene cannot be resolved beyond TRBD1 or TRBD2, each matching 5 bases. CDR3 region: CASSATGTGTDTQYF. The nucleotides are TGTGCCAGCAGCGCCACCGGGACCGGCACAGACACGCAGTATTTT.